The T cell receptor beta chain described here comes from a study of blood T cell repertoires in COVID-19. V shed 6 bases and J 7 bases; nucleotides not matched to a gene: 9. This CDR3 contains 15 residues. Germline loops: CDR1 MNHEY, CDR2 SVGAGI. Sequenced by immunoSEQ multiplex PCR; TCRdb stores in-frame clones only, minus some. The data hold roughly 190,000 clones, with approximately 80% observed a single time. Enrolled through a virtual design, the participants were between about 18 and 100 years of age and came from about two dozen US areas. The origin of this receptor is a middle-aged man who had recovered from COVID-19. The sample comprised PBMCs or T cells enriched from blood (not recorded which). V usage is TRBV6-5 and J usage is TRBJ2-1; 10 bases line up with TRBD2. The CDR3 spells CASSKTSGQPNEQFF. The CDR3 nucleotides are TGTGCCAGCAGCAAGACTAGCGGGCAACCTAATGAGCAGTTCTTC.